Below, 20 T cell receptor beta chains from the same sample are listed, as sequenced in a study of blood T cell repertoires in COVID-19 (dated by TCRdb to 2020 to 2022). Libraries were made using the immunoSEQ multiplex PCR assay. Not all clones reach the TCRdb copy of this immuneACCESS table, which keeps in-frame sequences only. Checked studies attribute under half of the gap to unresolved V genes and leave the rest unexplained. The sample contains around 70,000 clones, approximately 86% of them found a single time. The ten largest make up under 8% of the sample. Specimen: peripheral blood. The receptors stem from a man aged 55 to 70 with acute or convalescent COVID-19.

V and J are TRBV7-9 and TRBJ1-1; 8 bases agree with TRBD1. The V gene's germline CDR1 is SEHNR and CDR2 FQNEAQ (reference sequence). V lost 2 bases to trimming and J lost 3 bases; unmatched junction nucleotides: 5. The length of the CDR3 is 15 residues. The CDR3 loop reads CASSLRTGLDTEAFF. The CDR3 DNA follows: TGTGCCAGCAGCTTAAGGACAGGGTTGGACACTGAAGCTTTCTTT.

The chain carries TRBV5-1 and TRBJ2-5, with 9 positions matching TRBD2. V lost 4 bases and J lost 3; bases outside the gene matches: 4. The CDR3 spans 14 residues. Germline V lookup: CDR1 SGHRS, CDR2 YFSETQ. The DNA for the CDR3 is TGCGCCAGCAGCCTCGGGACTAGCAAAGAGACCCAGTACTTC. This encodes CASSLGTSKETQYF.

The rearrangement links TRBV30 to TRBJ2-5; 8 bases are a match to TRBD2. The germline gives CDR1 GTSNPN, CDR2 SVGIG (reference sequence). V trimming: 2 bases; J trimming: 3 bases; junction bases outside the gene matches: 2. The CDR3 is 13 amino acids. In nucleotides, the CDR3 is TGTGCCTGGAGTCCGACTAGCGAAGAGACCCAGTACTTC. It translates to CAWSPTSEETQYF.

This rearrangement joins TRBV7-9 to TRBJ2-2, with D tentatively TRBD2 (6 bases). The V and J ends lost 5 bases and 6 bases respectively, with 19 bases between them. CDR3 length: 16 residues. CDR1 and CDR2 from the germline V gene are SEHNR and FQNEAQ (reference sequence). The DNA for the CDR3 is TGTGCCAGCAGCCCCTTGGGGGGTTCGTTCGCCGGGGAGCTGTTTTTT. This encodes CASSPLGGSFAGELFF.

A single count supports this clone. The chain links TRBV19 to TRBJ1-1, with D maybe TRBD1 (6 bases). V was pared by 8 bases and J by 3 bases, with 13 bases between. This CDR3 is built from 13 residues. Germline CDR1 and CDR2: LNHDA and SQIVND (reference sequence). The CDR3 region is CASLNRVDTEAFF. CDR3 in DNA: TGTGCCAGTTTGAACAGGGTCGACACTGAAGCTTTCTTT.

This chain uses TRBV5-4 with TRBJ2-2; the match to TRBD1 covers 9 bases. CDR3 length equals 15 residues. CDR1 SGHNT and CDR2 YYREEE come from the germline V gene (reference sequence). J lost 6 bases, V lost 5 bases, and 8 bases had no gene match. CDR3 DNA: TGTGCCAGCAGATCCGGGACAGGGAGGGCCGGGGAGCTGTTTTTT. It yields the protein CASRSGTGRAGELFF.

The chain combines TRBV18 with TRBJ1-2; possible D gene TRBD1, 5 bases. Trimming cost V 2 bases and J 6 bases, with 7 bases left between them. The CDR3 covers 12 residues. CDR1 is KGHSH and CDR2 is LQKENI in the germline V gene. CDR3 DNA sequence: TGTGCCAGCTCACCAAGGGGTGATGGCTACACCTTC. Its translation is CASSPRGDGYTF.

This clone was seen only once. The chain recombines TRBV2 with TRBJ1-4; D may be TRBD1 (6 bases). Germline CDR1 is SNHLY and CDR2 is FYNNEI. The CDR3 spans 15 residues. V was cut by 2 bases and J by 5 bases, with 12 bases left in between. Here the CDR3 DNA reads TGTGCCAGCAGTGAACGGGACATGGAAAATGAAAAACTGTTTTTT. It specifies CASSERDMENEKLFF.

The chain combines TRBV14 with TRBJ2-5; 8 positions match TRBD2. CDR1 and CDR2 (germline): SGHDN, FVKESK. The V gene end was trimmed by 4 bases and the J gene end by 5 bases; junction bases not matched to a gene: 18. The CDR3 extends over 18 amino acids. The CDR3 loop reads CASSPSVGTRLPRETQYF. CDR3 sequence (DNA): TGTGCCAGCAGCCCATCTGTCGGGACTAGGCTTCCCAGGGAGACCCAGTACTTC.

The V gene is TRBV19, the J gene TRBJ1-2, with 7 bases that match TRBD1. The germline V gene encodes CDR1 LNHDA and CDR2 SQIVND (reference sequence). V shed 7 bases and J 5 bases; nucleotides not matched to a gene: 7. CDR3 length: 13 amino acids. CDR3 sequence reads: CASNGKTGYGYTF. CDR3 bases: TGTGCCAGTAATGGAAAGACAGGGTATGGCTACACCTTC.

V usage is TRBV9 and J usage is TRBJ2-2; 8 bases map to TRBD1. Per the germline V gene, CDR1 is SGDLS and CDR2 is YYNGEE. Trimming removed 0 bases from V and 4 bases from J; junction bases left unmatched: 8. This CDR3 is built from 17 residues. The CDR3 loop is CASSVGRAGGTTGELFF. CDR3 coding DNA: TGTGCCAGCAGCGTAGGGCGAGCAGGGGGCACCACCGGGGAGCTGTTTTTT.

The chain couples TRBV4-2 to TRBJ1-6; 9 nucleotides align to TRBD1. Trimming took 0 bases from V and 0 from J; bases not matched to a gene: 3. Germline assignment: CDR1 LGHNA and CDR2 YNFKEQ. There are 18 residues in the CDR3. CDR3 sequence reads: CASSQDGQGSSYNSPLHF. The CDR3 bases are TGTGCCAGCAGCCAAGATGGACAGGGGAGCTCCTATAATTCACCCCTCCACTTT.

The gene calls are TRBV14 and TRBJ1-1, with D perhaps matching TRBD1 (5 bases). The CDR3 has 13 amino acids. Germline V lookup: CDR1 SGHDN, CDR2 FVKESK. Between the trimmed V and J ends, which lost 4 bases and 6 bases, there was a span of 12 bases. The CDR3: CASSLQGWAEAFF. The CDR3 nucleotides read TGTGCCAGCAGCCTCCAGGGTTGGGCTGAAGCTTTCTTT.

This chain links TRBV4-1 with TRBJ2-7; 11 bases agree with TRBD1. V lost 2 bases and J lost 4; bases outside the gene matches: 4. There are 15 residues in the CDR3. Germline values: CDR1 MGHRA, CDR2 YSYEKL. CDR3 in DNA: TGCGCCAGCAGCCAACGGACAGGGGGCGAATACGAGCAGTACTTC. Amino acids: CASSQRTGGEYEQYF.

The chain has TRBV19 and TRBJ2-2, with 8 positions matching TRBD1. CDR1 is LNHDA and CDR2 is SQIVND in the germline V gene (reference sequence). The CDR3 has 14 amino acids. The ends lost 3 bases at V and 4 bases at J; junction bases unmatched: 1. The CDR3 DNA reads as TGTGCCAGTAGTATCGACAGGGGCACCGGGGAGCTGTTTTTT. Its protein product is CASSIDRGTGELFF.

The V and J genes are TRBV7-2 and TRBJ1-1, with a weak D call TRBD1 (5 bases). Germline V CDR1 and CDR2: SGHTA, FQGNSA. Deletions cut 5 bases from V and 4 bases from J, with 11 bases between. This CDR3 is built from 13 residues. CDR3 region: CASSARDGTEAFF. As DNA, the CDR3 is TGTGCCAGCAGCGCCAGGGATGGCACTGAAGCTTTCTTT.

V usage is TRBV5-8 and J usage is TRBJ2-5; TRBD1 is a possible D gene (6 bases). Looked up from germline, CDR1 is SGHTS and CDR2 is YDEGEE. The CDR3 loop spans 16 amino acids. The V and J ends lost 3 bases and 1 base respectively, with 16 bases between them. Written as DNA, the CDR3 is TGTGCCAGCAGCTACCCCAGGACGGACAGCCAAGAGACCCAGTACTTC. Translation: CASSYPRTDSQETQYF.

The V call is TRBV2, the J call TRBJ2-5; 13 bases line up with TRBD2. Trimming at V came to 6 bases and at J to 5 bases, leaving 6 bases not matched to a gene. Germline CDR1 SNHLY, CDR2 FYNNEI. This CDR3 has 15 residues. The CDR3 here is CASRGTSGAGETQYF. The CDR3, as DNA: TGTGCCAGCAGGGGGACTAGCGGGGCAGGGGAGACCCAGTACTTC.

The chain has TRBV19 and TRBJ1-3; D not resolved. The V and J ends lost 5 bases and 0 bases respectively, with 11 bases between them. CDR3 length: 15 residues. Germline values: CDR1 LNHDA, CDR2 SQIVND (reference sequence). CDR3 residues: CASSEQSYSGNTIYF. DNA of the CDR3: TGTGCCAGTAGTGAACAGTCTTACTCTGGAAACACCATATATTTT.

This clone is deemed medium-sized. The gene calls are TRBV9 and TRBJ1-1; D is ambiguous. Germline CDR1 is SGDLS and CDR2 is YYNGEE. V lost 0 bases and J 3 bases, leaving 12 bases between the germline ends. The CDR3 has 15 amino acids. The CDR3 protein is CASSVGSGSDTEAFF. CDR3 in DNA: TGTGCCAGCAGCGTAGGATCAGGATCCGACACTGAAGCTTTCTTT.